The rows below give T cell receptor beta chains drawn from one sample of a study of beta chain features in type 1 diabetes. This table comes from immunoSEQ multiplex PCR, and its TCRdb copy is limited to in-frame clones, with some not included. In the table there are around 50,000 clones, around 40% of which are singletons. What was sequenced was stem cell memory CD4+ T cells from blood. Receptor source: a man under 40 with type 1 diabetes. Both conserved end residues are part of each CDR3. D genes are given only for firm matches. Clone size is not always given. Where it is, it says once, few, many or a class for expanded clones.

TGTGCCAGCAGCCCTTACGGGACAGAGGGGGCCAACGTCCTGACTTTC	CASSPYGTEGANVLTF	TRBD1	TRBJ2-6	TRBV7-9	-
TGTGCCAGCAGTTTATCTGCGCGGGACGTTTCCTACGAGCAGTACTTC	CASSLSARDVSYEQYF	-	TRBJ2-7	TRBV28	few
TGTGCCAGCAGCTTAGGGCAGAACGGGGCAGATACGCAGTATTTT	CASSLGQNGADTQYF	-	TRBJ2-3	TRBV11-2	-
TGTGCCAGTAGTACCGACAGCTTGAACACTGAAGCTTTCTTT	CASSTDSLNTEAFF	-	TRBJ1-1	TRBV19	-
TGTGCCAGCTCGAATCAGGGGGTCGACTATGGCTACACCTTC	CASSNQGVDYGYTF	TRBD1	TRBJ1-2	TRBV18	-
TGTGCCAGCAGTTGGTGGGGGCCGAGCGAGACAACTGAAGCTTTCTTT	CASSWWGPSETTEAFF	-	TRBJ1-1	TRBV27	-
TGTGCCAGCAGTTATGGGACTAGCGGGAGGAACATTCAGTACTTC	CASSYGTSGRNIQYF	TRBD2	TRBJ2-4	TRBV6-5	-
TGTGCCAGCAGCCTCCTGACTAGTTGGGGGATACAAAACAATGAGCAGTTCTTC	CASSLLTSWGIQNNEQFF	-	TRBJ2-1	TRBV13	-
TGTGCCAGCAGACACAGGGGGAGTGGGGCCAACGTCCTGACTTTC	CASRHRGSGANVLTF	TRBD1	TRBJ2-6	TRBV28	few
TGCGCCAGCAGCTTGGAGGGGTTCGAGACCCAGTACTTC	CASSLEGFETQYF	-	TRBJ2-5	TRBV5-1	-
TGTGCCAGCAGTGAAGTGTATAGCAATCAGCCCCAGCATTTT	CASSEVYSNQPQHF	-	TRBJ1-5	TRBV25-1	-
TGTGCCAGCAGGAGTAGCGGGAGCTCCTACGAGCAGTACTTC	CASRSSGSSYEQYF	TRBD2	TRBJ2-7	TRBV2	-
TGTGCCAGCAGACGGGTTATCGGGGAGCTGTTTTTT	CASRRVIGELFF	-	TRBJ2-2	TRBV6-5	-
TGCGCCAGCAGCGGTGGAGGGGGCGCTTACAATGAGCAGTTCTTC	CASSGGGGAYNEQFF	-	TRBJ2-1	TRBV5-1	-
TGTGCCACTCGAATAGCGGGAGGGTACACAGATACGCAGTATTTT	CATRIAGGYTDTQYF	TRBD2	TRBJ2-3	TRBV15	few
TGCGCCAGCAGGGTTCAGGCCGAAAACATTCAGTACTTC	CASRVQAENIQYF	-	TRBJ2-4	TRBV5-1	-
TGTGCCAGCAGTCCCCGGACAGGGGCTCAGGGCTACACCTTC	CASSPRTGAQGYTF	TRBD1	TRBJ1-2	TRBV2	-
TGTGCCAGCAGCTCCGCGGGGGATAGGTACCAAGAGACCCAGTACTTC	CASSSAGDRYQETQYF	TRBD2	TRBJ2-5	TRBV7-9	few
TGTGCCTGGAGTGTAACTCGCTATACGCAGTATTTT	CAWSVTRYTQYF	-	TRBJ2-3	TRBV30	-
TGCGCCAGCAGCCGATCAGGGGGCAATGAGCAGTTCTTC	CASSRSGGNEQFF	TRBD1	TRBJ2-1	TRBV4-3	-
TGTGCCAGCAGCAGGACTAGCGCTGAGCAGTTCTTC	CASSRTSAEQFF	TRBD2	TRBJ2-1	TRBV27	-
TGTGCCAGCAGCGGGCGGGCCTCCTACGAGCAGTACTTC	CASSGRASYEQYF	-	TRBJ2-7	TRBV6-1	-
TGCGCCAGCAGCTTGGCATCTTCGGCCGGGGAGCTGTTTTTT	CASSLASSAGELFF	-	TRBJ2-2	TRBV5-1	few
TGTGCCAGCAGCCCCTGGTCGGGGGGAACTGAAGCTTTCTTT	CASSPWSGGTEAFF	-	TRBJ1-1	TRBV27	-
TGTGCCAGTAAGTTTATCAGGGGCAGAGGGGAGCCCCAGCATTTT	CASKFIRGRGEPQHF	-	TRBJ1-5	TRBV19	once
TGTGCCAGCTCACCCTCTACGGGGTCAGCTTTCTTT	CASSPSTGSAFF	-	TRBJ1-1	TRBV18	-
TGTGCCAGCTCACCAAGGGTCGGAGCGGTCGGGGAGCTGTTTTTT	CASSPRVGAVGELFF	-	TRBJ2-2	TRBV18	-
TGTGCCAGCAGCTTAGGGACTAGCGGAGAGCAGTTCTTC	CASSLGTSGEQFF	TRBD2	TRBJ2-1	TRBV11-3	-
TGTGCCAGCAGTAAGCGGTACGGGACCCAGTACTTC	CASSKRYGTQYF	-	TRBJ2-5	TRBV27	-
TGTGCCAGCAGCCTGGGACTCAACACCGGGGAGCTGTTTTTT	CASSLGLNTGELFF	-	TRBJ2-2	TRBV5-6	few
TGTGCCAGCAGTTATGGGACGGGAGCCACCCAATTCTTC	CASSYGTGATQFF	-	TRBJ2-1	TRBV6-5	few
TGTGCCAGTAACAAGGGAGTGACCGCGGGACTTATTGACACTGAAGCTTTCTTT	CASNKGVTAGLIDTEAFF	-	TRBJ1-1	TRBV19	once
TGTGCCAGCAGTTACTCCCTACAGGGGGCTTTTGAAGCTTTCTTT	CASSYSLQGAFEAFF	TRBD1	TRBJ1-1	TRBV6-5	once
TGTGCCAGCGTCACAGGGGGCGTTCGCACTGAAGCTTTCTTT	CASVTGGVRTEAFF	TRBD1	TRBJ1-1	TRBV18	-
TGTGCCAGCAGCGGGGCCACTAGCGGGAGGACTGAGCAGTTCTTC	CASSGATSGRTEQFF	TRBD2	TRBJ2-1	TRBV5-6	once
TGCAGCGTACGTGGACTAGCGGGAGCCAATGAGCAGTTCTTC	CSVRGLAGANEQFF	TRBD2	TRBJ2-1	TRBV29-1	many
TGTGCCAGCAGTTTAATCGCAGGGGCTGGCACCGGGGAGCTGTTTTTT	CASSLIAGAGTGELFF	-	TRBJ2-2	TRBV27	-
TGTGCCAGCAGCTTAGGAAGGACAGCTGGAAACACCATATATTTT	CASSLGRTAGNTIYF	-	TRBJ1-3	TRBV7-2	-
TGTGCCAGCAGTGCGGGGGGTGGTAGTGGCAATGAGCAGTTCTTC	CASSAGGGSGNEQFF	TRBD2	TRBJ2-1	TRBV28	few
TGTGCCAGCAGGGGACTTTCAGATACGCAGTATTTT	CASRGLSDTQYF	-	TRBJ2-3	TRBV2	-
TGTGCCAGCAGCTTATGGGACAGGACCTACGAGCAGTACTTC	CASSLWDRTYEQYF	TRBD1	TRBJ2-7	TRBV5-6	-
TGTGCCACCAGCAGAGGACTAGCGGCGAGCACAGATACGCAGTATTTT	CATSRGLAASTDTQYF	TRBD2	TRBJ2-3	TRBV15	-
TGTGCCAGTAGTATAGCGGGTAGCGGCGATTACGAGCAGTACTTC	CASSIAGSGDYEQYF	-	TRBJ2-7	TRBV19	few
TGTGCCAGCAGCGGGCCCATTCGGAACACTGAAGCTTTCTTT	CASSGPIRNTEAFF	-	TRBJ1-1	TRBV14	-
TGTGCCAGCACTACCGGGACAGGGTCCACCGGGGAGCTGTTTTTT	CASTTGTGSTGELFF	TRBD1	TRBJ2-2	TRBV2	once
TGTGCCAGCAGCTTAGCCTTGACTAGCGGGAGATCGAACTACGAGCAGTACTTC	CASSLALTSGRSNYEQYF	TRBD2	TRBJ2-7	TRBV11-2	-
TGTGCCAGCAGTTTCCGGGGGATGGGAGAGCAGTACTTC	CASSFRGMGEQYF	-	TRBJ2-7	TRBV27	-
TGTGCCAGCAGTTCCTTGTGGACGGGACAGGGCTACGAGCAGTACTTC	CASSSLWTGQGYEQYF	TRBD1	TRBJ2-7	TRBV27	-
TGTGCCAGCACCAAGGGACAGAACTACGAGCAGTACTTC	CASTKGQNYEQYF	TRBD1	TRBJ2-7	TRBV6-5	-
TGTGCCAGCAGTACCCCCGGGAGGATCGACGAGCAGTACTTC	CASSTPGRIDEQYF	TRBD2	TRBJ2-7	TRBV28	few
TGTGCCAGCAGCCGGGACAGTCAAGAGACCCAGTACTTC	CASSRDSQETQYF	TRBD1	TRBJ2-5	TRBV7-7	few
TGTGCCAGCAGCGCTAGGGGTTATGCAACTAATGAAAAACTGTTTTTT	CASSARGYATNEKLFF	-	TRBJ1-4	TRBV7-9	-
TGTGCCAGCAGCTTCGGAGGGTGGGAGACCCAGTACTTC	CASSFGGWETQYF	-	TRBJ2-5	TRBV28	-